This T cell receptor beta chain is from a study of tumor-infiltrating lymphocytes in localized non-small cell lung cancer. Study-wide background: From each patient, both tumor and uninvolved lung, non-adjacent to tumor, were sampled. The study, taken as a whole, reports: T-cell fraction did not differ between immunotypes IM1 and IM2. Compared with uninvolved lung, tumors showed higher T cell infiltration by TCRbeta sequencing. Available tissue quantity limited TCR sequencing to a patient subset.

The CDR3 loop spans 16 amino acids. V was pared by 4 bases and J by 0 bases, with 16 bases between. The germline CDR1 and CDR2 sequences are SQVTM and ANQGSEA. This clone appeared a single time. Its antigen is not known. Clones were read by immunoSEQ multiplex PCR, and TCRdb kept only the in-frame ones, dropping some. The data contain approximately 9,500 clones, around 74% of them singletons. The TCR sequence derives from a human donor with non-small cell lung cancer. Sequencing was done on a sample of uninvolved lung tissue not adjacent to the tumor. The V call is TRBV29-1, the J call TRBJ2-1; D is unclear. The CDR3 nucleotides are TGCAGCGTTGTACCTGGTGGCCGAAGCTCCTACAATGAGCAGTTCTTC. It yields the protein CSVVPGGRSSYNEQFF.